The clone carrying this T cell receptor (beta chain) was seen once. Its antigen is currently unknown. This sample is part of a study of T cells in Graves' hyperthyroidism and ophthalmopathy. Study conclusions and caveats: Classification by a 13 V-J model distinguished ophthalmopathy from stable hyperthyroidism.

The patients, who ranged from 18 to 65 in age, presented with newly diagnosed hyperthyroidism lasting under 2 months. V was pared by 8 bases and J by 3 bases, with 7 bases of the junction left unmatched. Per germline, CDR1 MNHEY and CDR2 SMNVEV (reference sequence). This CDR3 has 14 amino acids. From RNA transcripts, TCR beta CDR3 regions were amplified. Carried out on the TCR CDR3, a first-round RT-PCR used the HTBI primer set. TCRdb reprocessed the multiplex PCR reads with MiXCR, giving one entry per CDR3 protein. The sample yields fewer than 300,000 distinct CDR3 sequences, 25% to 30% seen once. The J gene is TRBJ2-7, the V gene TRBV27; 10 nucleotides align to TRBD2. The specimen was blood. This TCR came from a man aged 35 to 55 with Graves' hyperthyroidism that later progressed to Graves' ophthalmopathy. CDR3 residues: CASGYSSGSYEQYF. In DNA, the CDR3 is TGTGCCAGCGGCTACTCTAGCGGGAGCTACGAGCAGTACTTC.